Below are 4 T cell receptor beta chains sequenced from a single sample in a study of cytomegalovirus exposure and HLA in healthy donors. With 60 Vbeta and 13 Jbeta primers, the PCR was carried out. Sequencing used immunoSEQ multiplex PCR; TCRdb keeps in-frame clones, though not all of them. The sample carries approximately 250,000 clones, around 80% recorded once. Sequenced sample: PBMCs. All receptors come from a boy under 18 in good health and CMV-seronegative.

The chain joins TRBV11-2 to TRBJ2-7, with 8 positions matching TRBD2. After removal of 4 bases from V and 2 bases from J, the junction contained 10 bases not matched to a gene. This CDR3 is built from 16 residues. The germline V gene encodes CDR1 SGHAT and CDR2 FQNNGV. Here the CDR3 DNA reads TGTGCCAGCAGCTCAGTCGGAGCGGGAGTACCCTACGAGCAGTACTTC. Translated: CASSSVGAGVPYEQYF. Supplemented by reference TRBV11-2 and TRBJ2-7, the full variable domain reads EAGVAQSPRYKIIEKRQSVAFWCNPISGHATLYWYQQILGQGPKLLIQFQNNGVVDDSQLPKDRFSAERLKGVDSTLKIQPAKLEDSAVYLCASSSVGAGVPYEQYFGPGTRLTVT.

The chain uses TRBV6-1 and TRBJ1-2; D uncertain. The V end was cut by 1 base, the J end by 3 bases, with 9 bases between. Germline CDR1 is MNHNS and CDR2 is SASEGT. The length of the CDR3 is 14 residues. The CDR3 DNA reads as TGTGCCAGCAGTGAAGGCGCTGGTTACTATGGCTACACCTTC. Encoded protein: CASSEGAGYYGYTF.

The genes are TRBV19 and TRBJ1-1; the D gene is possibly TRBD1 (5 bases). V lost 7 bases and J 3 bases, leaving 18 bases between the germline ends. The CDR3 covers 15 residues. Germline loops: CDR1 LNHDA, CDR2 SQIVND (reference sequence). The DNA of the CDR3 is TGTGCCAGTATAGGGTCCTCCCGGGGGGACACTGAAGCTTTCTTT. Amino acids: CASIGSSRGDTEAFF.

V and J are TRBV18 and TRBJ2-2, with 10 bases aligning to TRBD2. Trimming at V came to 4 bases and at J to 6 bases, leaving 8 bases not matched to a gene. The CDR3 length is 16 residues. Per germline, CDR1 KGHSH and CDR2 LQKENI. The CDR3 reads CASSQAGGPGAGELFF. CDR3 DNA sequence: TGTGCCAGCTCACAAGCGGGGGGGCCCGGAGCCGGGGAGCTGTTTTTT.